The sequence of this TCR beta chain was determined in a study of CD8 T cells in Susac syndrome. Study-level results: The study's TCR sequencing and HLA analysis drew on a certain number of individuals. That number was acknowledged as relatively small.

About this clonotype: No antigen is known for it.

The study sequenced TCR beta in blood CD8+ and CD4+ T cells. It was negative isolation that provided the CD8+ and CD4+ T cells, whereas TEMRA cells were enriched by FACS. Random hexamers were used to reverse transcribe the RNA input (roughly 0.5 to 1 ug). Coverage of TCR beta CDR3 amplification by immunoSEQ multiplex PCR extended to 54 Vbeta and 13 Jbeta. One entry per CDR3 protein results from TCRdb running MiXCR on the immunoSEQ multiplex PCR reads. The data contain tens of thousands of distinct CDR3 sequences, about 94% of them seen just once; the ten biggest clones take up about 0.25%. The CDR3 runs to 17 residues. Germline V gene sequence: CDR1 SGDLS, CDR2 YYNGEE. V dropped 3 bases and J dropped 3 bases, with 19 bases sitting between them.

The TCR comes from a human donor in good health. The chain carries TRBV9 and TRBJ2-1; either TRBD1 or TRBD2 may fit D (5 bases each). The specimen was CD8+ T cells from PBMCs. Written as DNA, the CDR3 is TGTGCCAGCAGCGCCTCCATATTGGGGGACCGCTACAATGAGCAGTTCTTC. Translated, it gives CASSASILGDRYNEQFF.